Presented here are 7 T cell receptor beta chains from one specimen sequenced in a study of T cell repertoires in cytomegalovirus infection. MiXCR, run by TCRdb on the reads, gives a single entry per CDR3 protein. Among approximately 750,000 distinct CDR3 sequences listed, less than 40% were seen once. The specimen was PBMCs. These receptors were obtained from a human donor in good health (CMV status not recorded). Some clones in this sample may be carry-over from other donors' samples.

As to this clonotype: Compared with germline, one end of the junction differs, possibly owing to a read error. The chain is built from TRBV11-2 and TRBJ1-6; D perhaps matches TRBD1 (6 bases). Germline V gene sequence: CDR1 SGHAT, CDR2 FQNNGV. The CDR3 has 14 amino acids. The CDR3 DNA is TGTGCCAGCAGCTACAGGGCCAATAATTCACCCCTCCCCTTT. As protein: CASSYRANNSPLPF.

This clonotype was seen just once. In this CDR3 the conserved last residue, phenylalanine or tryptophan, is missing, so a read error is likely. This chain uses TRBV29-1 with TRBJ2-1; D is possibly TRBD1 (6 bases). CDR3 size: 13 residues. V was trimmed by 7 bases and J by 7 bases, leaving 17 bases between them. CDR1 is SQVTM, CDR2 ANQGSEA, per germline. The CDR3 is CSGLDGTGNEQFL. The DNA of the CDR3 is TGCAGCGGATTGGACGGTACAGGGAATGAGCAGTTCTTA.

This chain uses TRBV5-1 with TRBJ1-1; no clear D. This CDR3 spans 15 amino acids. Germline V gene sequence: CDR1 SGHRS, CDR2 YFSETQ. V lost 3 bases and J lost 2, with 14 bases in between. The CDR3 region has the DNA TGCGCCAGCAGCTCCCAAGGTAGCTCTAACACTGAAGCTTTCTTT. It codes for CASSSQGSSNTEAFF.

This clonotype was observed many times. The J gene is TRBJ1-2, the V gene TRBV7-2, with a tentative D call TRBD1 (6 bases). Per germline, CDR1 SGHTA and CDR2 FQGNSA. The CDR3 length is 14 residues. Trimming cost V 3 bases and J 6 bases, with 14 bases left between them. The CDR3 sequence is CASSFGHRADGYTF. CDR3 DNA sequence: TGTGCCAGCAGCTTTGGCCACAGGGCGGATGGCTACACCTTC.

The rearrangement uses TRBV29-1 and TRBJ2-7; 9 nucleotides align to TRBD2. J gave up 4 bases and V 4 bases, and 8 bases lay outside the gene matches. This CDR3 has 14 amino acids. The germline V gene has CDR1 SQVTM and CDR2 ANQGSEA. The CDR3 coding sequence is TGCAGCGTTGTACTGGTAGCGGGAGAATACGAGCAGTACTTC. Its translation: CSVVLVAGEYEQYF.

The rearrangement links TRBV12-3 or TRBV12-4 to TRBJ1-5, with D perhaps TRBD1 (6 bases). CDR3 size: 17 residues. Between the trimmed V and J ends, which lost 3 bases and 1 base, there was a span of 16 bases. CDR3: CASSFRGRGVSNQPQHF. The CDR3 DNA follows: TGTGCCAGCAGTTTTCGGGGCAGGGGAGTAAGCAATCAGCCCCAGCATTTT.

The chain uses TRBV6-5 and TRBJ1-2; weak D call: TRBD1 (5 bases). Per germline, CDR1 MNHEY and CDR2 SVGAGI. The V gene lost 5 bases and the J gene lost 6 bases, with 13 bases spanning the gap. The CDR3 has 13 residues. The CDR3 DNA sequence: TGTGCCAGCAGTCTGGTGGGGGTAAATGGCTACACCTTC. Its translation: CASSLVGVNGYTF.